A selection of T cell receptor beta chains follows, all from one sample in a study of blood T cells in healthy people across ages. Each CDR3 protein is one row after TCRdb ran MiXCR on the 5' RACE reads. In the table there are a few hundred thousand distinct CDR3 sequences, 25% to 30% of which are singletons. The sequencing sample was made of blood. Receptors originate from a woman between 65 and 79 years old in good health. The CDR3 runs from the conserved cysteine through the conserved F or W. A D gene is named only where the DNA matches it firmly. Not all rows give a size; the values are once, few, many and, for expanded clones, a class.

v_gene	abundance	j_gene	len	d_gene	CDR3aa	CDR3nt
TRBV20-1	few	TRBJ2-2	13	NA	CSAPQGSAGELFF	TGCAGTGCCCCACAGGGAAGCGCGGGGGAGCTGTTTTTT
TRBV10-3	NA	TRBJ2-1	13	TRBD2	CAISGGTSNEQFF	TGTGCCATCAGTGGGGGGACTAGTAATGAGCAGTTCTTC
TRBV7-3	NA	TRBJ2-3	17	TRBD2	CASSLSRASGLEDTQYF	TGTGCCAGCAGCTTAAGTCGGGCTAGCGGGTTAGAGGATACGCAGTATTTT
TRBV4-2	NA	TRBJ1-5	15	NA	CASSQVGSGNQPQHF	TGTGCCAGCAGCCAAGTGGGATCCGGCAATCAGCCCCAGCATTTT
TRBV20-1	NA	TRBJ1-2	12	NA	CSGLGDHYGYTF	TGCAGTGGGCTAGGGGACCATTATGGCTACACCTTC
TRBV7-9	many	TRBJ2-1	17	NA	CASSSNPGRSSYNEQFF	TGTGCCAGCAGCTCTAATCCGGGACGGAGCTCCTACAATGAGCAGTTCTTC
TRBV7-9	few	TRBJ1-5	12	NA	CACSPDEQPQHF	TGTGCCTGCAGCCCGGACGAACAGCCCCAGCATTTT
TRBV29-1	few	TRBJ2-2	14	NA	CSVDLHTNTGELFF	TGCAGCGTTGATTTACATACGAACACCGGGGAGCTGTTTTTT
TRBV20-1	few	TRBJ2-3	14	TRBD2	CSAGAGTTTDTQYF	TGCAGTGCTGGAGCCGGGACTACCACAGATACGCAGTATTTT
TRBV20-1	NA	TRBJ2-5	13	NA	CSARDRGEETQYF	TGCAGTGCTAGAGATCGTGGGGAGGAGACCCAGTACTTC
TRBV12-3/TRBV12-4	NA	TRBJ2-5	15	TRBD1	CASSLLDRAQETQYF	TGTGCCAGCAGTTTACTGGACAGGGCCCAAGAGACCCAGTACTTC
TRBV20-1	NA	TRBJ2-1	15	TRBD1	CSVPSGTGEGNEQFF	TGCAGTGTTCCCTCAGGGACAGGGGAAGGCAATGAGCAGTTCTTC
TRBV10-2	few	TRBJ2-5	15	TRBD2	CASSATGTSRETQYF	TGCGCCAGCAGTGCGACCGGGACTAGCCGCGAGACCCAGTACTTC
TRBV3-1	NA	TRBJ2-3	16	TRBD2	CASSQASGVGTDTQYF	TGTGCCAGCAGCCAGGCTAGCGGGGTGGGCACAGATACGCAGTATTTT
TRBV7-8	NA	TRBJ1-1	13	NA	CASSLVLSTEAFF	TGTGCCAGCAGCTTAGTATTATCCACTGAAGCTTTCTTT
TRBV20-1	NA	TRBJ2-5	12	NA	CSARPGKETQYF	TGCAGTGCCAGACCGGGGAAGGAGACCCAGTACTTC
TRBV12-3/TRBV12-4	NA	TRBJ2-3	12	NA	CASTKGTDTQYF	TGTGCCAGCACAAAAGGGACAGATACGCAGTATTTT
TRBV5-1	NA	TRBJ2-7	12	TRBD1	CASTLQGGEQYF	TGCGCCAGCACCTTACAGGGGGGCGAGCAGTACTTC
TRBV3-1	few	TRBJ2-1	12	NA	CASSQRAGEQFF	TGTGCCAGCAGCCAAAGGGCAGGGGAGCAGTTCTTC
TRBV11-2	few	TRBJ2-1	15	TRBD2	CASSHLAGGRWEQFF	TGTGCCAGCAGCCACCTAGCGGGGGGCCGCTGGGAGCAGTTCTTC
TRBV6-5	NA	TRBJ1-1	12	TRBD1	CASSSGQGGSFF	TGTGCCAGCAGTTCCGGACAGGGTGGGTCTTTCTTT
TRBV6-2/TRBV6-3	NA	TRBJ2-7	14	NA	CASAETGQYYEQYF	TGTGCCAGCGCCGAGACCGGACAGTACTACGAGCAGTACTTC
TRBV29-1	few	TRBJ1-1	15	NA	CSVSGLLRANTEAFF	TGCAGCGTTTCGGGACTTCTACGAGCGAACACTGAAGCTTTCTTT
TRBV7-3	few	TRBJ2-5	13	TRBD2	CASSAGLEETQYF	TGTGCCAGCAGCGCCGGACTAGAGGAGACCCAGTACTTC
TRBV29-1	NA	TRBJ2-5	12	TRBD1	CSLRQGQETQYF	TGCAGCCTCCGACAGGGGCAAGAGACCCAGTACTTC
TRBV18	few	TRBJ2-5	14	NA	CASSPPSKGETQYF	TGTGCCAGCTCACCACCAAGCAAGGGAGAGACCCAGTACTTC
TRBV27	NA	TRBJ2-6	15	NA	CASRNPGSGANVLTF	TGTGCCAGCAGAAACCCAGGTTCTGGGGCCAACGTCCTGACTTTC
TRBV12-5	few	TRBJ1-4	16	TRBD1	CASGPGQGKTNEKLFF	TGTGCTAGTGGCCCGGGACAGGGGAAGACTAATGAAAAATTGTTTTTT
TRBV28	NA	TRBJ1-1	12	NA	CASTSVNTEAFF	TGTGCCAGCACTTCAGTGAACACTGAAGCTTTCTTT
TRBV4-3	NA	TRBJ2-3	18	TRBD2	CASSQDSPSGGARDTQYF	TGCGCCAGCAGCCAAGACAGCCCTAGCGGGGGGGCGAGGGATACGCAGTATTTT
TRBV7-9	few	TRBJ1-1	14	NA	CASSPPWGLNEAFF	TGTGCCAGCAGCCCCCCGTGGGGGCTTAATGAAGCTTTCTTT
TRBV27	NA	TRBJ1-5	14	NA	CASSLLGGGQPQHF	TGTGCCAGCAGTTTATTGGGGGGAGGGCAGCCCCAGCATTTT
TRBV4-3	few	TRBJ1-2	16	TRBD1	CASSQGSGQGYYGYTF	TGCGCCAGCAGCCAAGGATCAGGACAGGGGTACTATGGCTACACCTTC
TRBV7-9	NA	TRBJ1-3	19	TRBD1	CASSPTGQAYIPSGNTIYF	TGTGCCAGCAGCCCGACGGGACAGGCTTATATCCCCTCTGGAAACACCATATATTTT
TRBV12-5	few	TRBJ2-5	12	NA	CASGRDALTQYF	TGTGCTAGTGGACGGGACGCCCTTACCCAGTACTTC
TRBV12-5	NA	TRBJ1-1	13	NA	CASSSQGISEAFF	TGTGCTAGCAGTTCACAGGGAATATCTGAAGCTTTCTTT
TRBV9	NA	TRBJ2-1	13	NA	CASSDGTTDEQFF	TGTGCCAGCAGCGACGGGACGACGGATGAGCAGTTCTTC
TRBV6-6	NA	TRBJ2-7	15	TRBD2	CASSSPTSAAVEQYF	TGTGCCAGCAGTTCCCCGACTAGCGCGGCAGTCGAGCAGTACTTC
TRBV29-1	few	TRBJ2-3	12	NA	CSVDLGTDTQYF	TGCAGCGTTGACCTCGGGACAGATACGCAGTATTTT
TRBV2	NA	TRBJ1-1	14	TRBD1	CASRDDRGNTEAFF	TGTGCCAGCAGGGATGACAGGGGAAATACTGAAGCTTTCTTT
TRBV11-2	NA	TRBJ2-7	15	NA	CASSFSSDGYYEQYF	TGTGCCAGCAGCTTTTCGTCCGACGGATACTACGAGCAGTACTTC
TRBV29-1	once	TRBJ1-2	16	TRBD1	CSVERTGKEANYGYTF	TGCAGCGTTGAACGGACAGGGAAGGAGGCTAACTATGGCTACACCTTC
TRBV7-2	NA	TRBJ1-5	13	NA	CASSKKSNQPQHF	TGTGCCAGCAGCAAAAAGTCCAATCAGCCCCAGCATTTT
TRBV4-3	NA	TRBJ2-5	16	TRBD2	CASSQGETSGGETQYF	TGCGCCAGCAGCCAAGGGGAGACTAGCGGGGGGGAGACCCAGTACTTC
TRBV20-1	NA	TRBJ2-5	14	TRBD2	CSAPRSGRGETQYF	TGCAGTGCTCCCCGTAGCGGGAGAGGAGAGACCCAGTACTTC
TRBV29-1	NA	TRBJ2-3	14	TRBD1	CSGNTGESTDTQYF	TGCAGCGGAAATACAGGGGAAAGCACAGATACGCAGTATTTT
TRBV7-8	NA	TRBJ2-7	15	NA	CASAVAATGFHEQYF	TGTGCCAGCGCAGTGGCTGCGACTGGCTTCCACGAGCAGTACTTC
TRBV20-1	few	TRBJ2-1	13	NA	CSAIRDSINEQFF	TGCAGTGCTATCCGGGACTCGATCAATGAGCAGTTCTTC
TRBV27	NA	TRBJ1-3	14	NA	CASSHAWAGNTIYF	TGTGCCAGCAGTCACGCCTGGGCTGGAAACACCATATATTTT
TRBV6-6	NA	TRBJ2-7	15	TRBD1	CASSYGTGDTYEQYF	TGTGCCAGCAGTTACGGGACAGGCGATACCTACGAGCAGTACTTC
TRBV7-2	NA	TRBJ2-5	15	TRBD1	CASSSPGQGRGDQYF	TGTGCCAGCAGTTCGCCGGGACAGGGGAGGGGTGACCAGTACTTC
TRBV7-2	few	TRBJ2-5	16	TRBD2	CASSSQAGRYQETQYF	TGTGCCAGCAGCTCCCAAGCGGGGCGATACCAAGAGACCCAGTACTTC
TRBV5-1	NA	TRBJ1-3	17	TRBD1	CASSPDRQGRSGNTIYF	TGCGCCAGCAGCCCCGATAGACAGGGCCGCTCCGGAAACACCATATATTTT